Shown below are 26 T cell receptor beta chains from a single sample sequenced in a study of blood T cell repertoires in COVID-19. TCRdb's table, derived via immunoSEQ multiplex PCR, lists solely in-frame clones and lacks some. The sample includes over 70,000 clones, 60% to 85% of them seen just once. The sequenced sample was peripheral blood. The receptors were gathered from a human donor in a cohort sampled during active COVID-19.

The chain is built from TRBV11-1 and TRBJ2-7, with 7 bases lining up with TRBD1. V lost 5 bases and J lost 2; bases outside the gene matches: 6. This CDR3 contains 14 residues. Per germline, CDR1 SGHAT and CDR2 FQDESV (reference sequence). The CDR3 protein is CASSRDRATYEQYF. The CDR3 DNA follows: TGTGCCAGCAGCCGAGACAGGGCCACCTACGAGCAGTACTTC.

This clone was observed once. The chain employs TRBV20-1 and TRBJ2-4, with D perhaps matching TRBD2 (5 bases). Trimming cost V 7 bases and J 12 bases, with 16 bases left between them. The CDR3 contains 11 residues. The germline CDR1 and CDR2 sequences are DFQATT and SNEGSKA (reference sequence). This CDR3 reads CSVEAAWGQYF. Here the CDR3 DNA reads TGCAGTGTGGAGGCAGCGTGGGGTCAGTACTTC.

The chain recombines TRBV28 with TRBJ2-5, with D perhaps matching TRBD1 (5 bases). The CDR3 consists of 15 residues. Trimming stripped 6 bases from V and 2 bases from J, with 16 bases between. Germline CDR1 and CDR2: MDHEN and SYDVKM. The CDR3 reads CASRTDKGLQETQYF. CDR3 DNA sequence: TGTGCCAGCAGGACGGACAAGGGGCTACAAGAGACCCAGTACTTC.

This clone was seen only a few times. V gene TRBV2 combines with J gene TRBJ2-1; 7 nucleotides align to TRBD1. The V gene end was trimmed by 9 bases and the J gene end by 7 bases; junction bases not matched to a gene: 12. The CDR3 covers 14 residues. The germline V gene has CDR1 SNHLY and CDR2 FYNNEI. The CDR3 region is CASKGTVPWNEQFF. The CDR3 DNA reads as TGTGCCAGTAAAGGGACAGTTCCATGGAATGAGCAGTTCTTC.

This clone was observed a handful of times. The chain combines TRBV7-9 with TRBJ1-5; 7 positions match TRBD1. Germline CDR1 is SEHNR and CDR2 is FQNEAQ (reference sequence). The CDR3 length is 14 residues. The V segment lost 5 bases and the J segment 5 bases; nucleotides outside the gene matches: 6. CDR3 loop: CASSNRDRDQPQHF. CDR3 in DNA: TGTGCCAGCAGCAACCGGGACAGAGATCAGCCCCAGCATTTT.

This clone has just one count. The chain employs TRBV2 and TRBJ2-7; 9 positions agree with TRBD1. The ends lost 6 bases at V and 6 bases at J; junction bases unmatched: 6. CDR1 and CDR2 (germline): SNHLY, FYNNEI. CDR3 length: 13 amino acids. CDR3 coding DNA: TGTGCCAGCAGCAATAGACAGGGGGGCGAGCAGTACTTC. Translating gives CASSNRQGGEQYF.

The chain has TRBV2 and TRBJ2-1, with D perhaps matching TRBD1 (6 bases). The CDR3 has 16 residues. Per the germline V gene, CDR1 is SNHLY and CDR2 is FYNNEI. Trimming left V 7 bases short and J 2 bases short, with 18 bases between. This CDR3 reads CASTNARRGAYNEQFF. DNA for the CDR3: TGTGCCAGCACCAACGCCCGCAGGGGAGCCTACAATGAGCAGTTCTTC.

The CDR3 DNA reads as TGCGCCAGCAGCCCCCGACTAGCGGATAACACCGGGGAGCTGTTTTTT. It translates to CASSPRLADNTGELFF. The V and J genes are TRBV5-1 and TRBJ2-2; 9 positions match TRBD2. V gave up 4 bases and J gave up 2 bases; unmatched junction bases: 6. The CDR3 has 16 amino acids. Per germline, CDR1 SGHRS and CDR2 YFSETQ.

There are a few counts of this clone. The V call is TRBV27, the J call TRBJ1-2; no reliable D call. V was pared by 5 bases and J by 4 bases, with 17 bases between. This CDR3 is 15 amino acids long. Germline CDR1 is MNHEY and CDR2 is SMNVEV (reference sequence). CDR3 protein: CASSPVEGGSYGYTF. DNA of the CDR3: TGTGCCAGCAGTCCCGTGGAGGGTGGAAGCTATGGCTACACCTTC.

The V gene is TRBV30, the J gene TRBJ2-1, with TRBD2 matching 9 bases. CDR3 size: 13 residues. Trimming took 5 bases from V and 7 from J; bases not matched to a gene: 6. The germline V gene encodes CDR1 GTSNPN and CDR2 SVGIG (reference sequence). The CDR3 coding sequence is TGTGCCTGGTCCGGGACTAGCCGTAATGAGCAGTTCTTC. Translation gives CAWSGTSRNEQFF.

V is TRBV11-2 and J is TRBJ1-5; tentatively, D is TRBD1 (6 bases). The CDR3 loop spans 14 amino acids. V lost 2 bases to trimming and J lost 3 bases, with 8 bases between them. Germline V gives CDR1 SGHAT, CDR2 FQNNGV. The CDR3 DNA sequence: TGTGCCAGCAGCTTAACAGGGAACAATCAGCCCCAGCATTTT. Its protein is CASSLTGNNQPQHF.

This chain connects TRBV19 to TRBJ2-1; 7 positions agree with TRBD1. The V segment lost 6 bases and the J segment 6 bases; nucleotides outside the gene matches: 11. CDR1 is LNHDA, CDR2 SQIVND, per germline (reference sequence). The length of the CDR3 is 15 residues. In nucleotides, the CDR3 is TGTGCCAGTAGAGAGGGGGCTAGCCTTCCCAATGAGCAGTTCTTC. Translating it yields CASREGASLPNEQFF.

This clone was detected only once. This chain links TRBV6-5 with TRBJ2-7, with D possibly matching TRBD2 (6 bases). This CDR3 contains 12 residues. Germline V lookup: CDR1 MNHEY, CDR2 SVGAGI. Deletions cut 6 bases from V and 6 bases from J, with 12 bases between. CDR3 bases: TGTGCCAGCAGCCCCGGAGCGGGCGAGCAGTACTTC. The encoded protein is CASSPGAGEQYF.

This chain links TRBV28 with TRBJ2-7, with D possibly being TRBD1 (5 bases). V shed 6 bases and J shed 0 bases, with 9 bases lying between them. The CDR3 totals 13 residues. CDR1 and CDR2 (germline): MDHEN, SYDVKM. The CDR3 coding sequence is TGTGCCAGCAGCCCTGACAGCTCCTACGAGCAGTACTTC. It encodes CASSPDSSYEQYF.

The chain links TRBV19 to TRBJ2-1; D is perhaps TRBD2 (5 bases). The CDR3 extends over 18 amino acids. Germline lookup yields CDR1 LNHDA and CDR2 SQIVND (reference sequence). V gave up 6 bases and J gave up 0 bases, with 21 bases separating them. CDR3 bases: TGTGCCAGTAGCCAGACTGATGGAGGCAAACTCTCCTACAATGAGCAGTTCTTC. It yields the protein CASSQTDGGKLSYNEQFF. The whole variable domain, remainder taken from reference TRBV19 and TRBJ2-1, is DGGITQSPKYLFRKEGQNVTLSCEQNLNHDAMYWYRQDPGQGLRLIYYSQIVNDFQKGDIAEGYSVSREKKESFPLTVTSAQKNPTAFYLCASSQTDGGKLSYNEQFFGPGTRLTVL.

The chain carries TRBV27 and TRBJ2-5; D unresolved. CDR1 is MNHEY and CDR2 is SMNVEV in the germline V gene (reference sequence). The CDR3 totals 15 residues. V lost 10 bases to trimming and J lost 5 bases, with 23 bases between them. In DNA, the CDR3 is TGTGCCACCATCAACCAAGGCGGAGTCACGGAGACCCAGTACTTC. It codes for CATINQGGVTETQYF.

The gene calls are TRBV6-5 and TRBJ1-1; 8 nucleotides line up with TRBD1. V lost 6 bases to trimming and J lost 6 bases; unmatched junction nucleotides: 9. CDR1 is MNHEY and CDR2 is SVGAGI in the germline V gene. The CDR3 loop spans 14 amino acids. The CDR3 nucleotides are TGTGCCAGCAGGAACAGGGGGGAAAACGCTGAAGCTTTCTTT. This sequence encodes CASRNRGENAEAFF.

The chain has TRBV7-2 and TRBJ2-3; perhaps TRBD2 as D (6 bases). The germline V gene has CDR1 SGHTA and CDR2 FQGNSA. This CDR3 has 14 residues. V was trimmed by 2 bases and J by 4 bases, leaving 10 bases between them. CDR3 sequence (DNA): TGTGCCAGCAGCTTAACTAGCCGCGCAGATACGCAGTATTTT. It translates to CASSLTSRADTQYF. Based on the CDR3 plus reference TRBV7-2 and TRBJ2-3, the full variable domain is GAGVSQSPSNKVTEKGKDVELRCDPISGHTALYWYRQSLGQGLEFLIYFQGNSAPDKSGLPSDRFSAERTGGSVSTLTIQRTQQEDSAVYLCASSLTSRADTQYFGPGTRLTVL.

The chain carries TRBV19 and TRBJ2-3; TRBD1 matches 7 bases. V was pared by 5 bases and J by 6 bases, with 8 bases of the junction left unmatched. Germline V CDR1 and CDR2: LNHDA, SQIVND (reference sequence). The CDR3 sequence is 14 residues long. The CDR3 loop reads CASSDIQGSDTQYF. The CDR3, as DNA: TGTGCCAGTAGTGACATACAGGGGTCGGATACGCAGTATTTT.

This rearrangement joins TRBV10-1 to TRBJ1-3; possibly TRBD1 for D (6 bases). Germline-derived CDR1 and CDR2 are WNHNN and SYGVQD (reference sequence). CDR3 length equals 18 residues. V was trimmed by 4 bases and J by 3 bases, leaving 22 bases between them. CDR3 sequence: CASSATPRDRQVGNTIYF. The DNA for the CDR3 is TGCGCCAGCAGTGCAACCCCAAGGGATAGACAGGTTGGAAACACCATATATTTT.

Here the CDR3 DNA reads TGTGCCAGCAGTGACGTTTCTCGGGGGACCACTGAAGCTTTCTTT. Its translation is CASSDVSRGTTEAFF. The chain is built from TRBV6-1 and TRBJ1-1; a possible D gene is TRBD1 (5 bases). In germline, CDR1 is MNHNS, CDR2 SASEGT. V was pared by 3 bases and J by 4 bases, with 15 bases between. The CDR3 runs to 15 residues.

This sequence joins TRBV27 and TRBJ1-1, with D perhaps TRBD1 (6 bases). V was trimmed by 1 base and J by 1 base, leaving 10 bases between them. The CDR3 totals 15 residues. Per germline, CDR1 MNHEY and CDR2 SMNVEV (reference sequence). Here the CDR3 reads CASSLWGRRNTEAFF. CDR3 in DNA: TGTGCCAGCAGTTTATGGGGGCGGAGGAACACTGAAGCTTTCTTT.

The V call is TRBV29-1, the J call TRBJ2-3, with TRBD2 identical over 13 bases. J gave up 6 bases and V 0 bases, and 15 bases lay outside the gene matches. CDR3 length equals 19 residues. Germline values: CDR1 SQVTM, CDR2 ANQGSEA. The CDR3 region has the DNA TGCAGCGTTGAAGAGCGGACTAGCGGGAGTCATCCCTTAGTGGATACGCAGTATTTT. Protein sequence: CSVEERTSGSHPLVDTQYF.

The chain has TRBV4-1 and TRBJ2-1; 8 bases line up with TRBD2. Trimming cost V 1 base and J 3 bases; bases outside gene matches: 2. This CDR3 is 15 amino acids long. Germline loops: CDR1 MGHRA, CDR2 YSYEKL. The chain's CDR3 is CASSQASGHYNEQFF. The CDR3 coding sequence is TGCGCCAGCAGCCAAGCTAGCGGGCACTACAATGAGCAGTTCTTC.

V and J are TRBV6-2 or TRBV6-3 and TRBJ2-1, with unresolved D. Trimming took 5 bases from V and 0 from J, leaving 8 bases between them. Germline V lookup: CDR1 MNHEY, CDR2 SVGEGT. CDR3 length equals 14 residues. The CDR3 DNA follows: TGTGCCAGCAGTCAGACAAGCTCCTACAATGAGCAGTTCTTC. This translates into CASSQTSSYNEQFF.

This chain joins TRBV11-2 and TRBJ2-2, with D perhaps matching TRBD2 (6 bases). This CDR3 spans 19 amino acids. The V end was cut by 3 bases, the J end by 0 bases, with 20 bases between. The germline gives CDR1 SGHAT, CDR2 FQNNGV. The CDR3 bases are TGTGCCAGCAGCTTGTGGGGCCGGGGGTCCGTCGCGAACACCGGGGAGCTGTTTTTT. Translated: CASSLWGRGSVANTGELFF.